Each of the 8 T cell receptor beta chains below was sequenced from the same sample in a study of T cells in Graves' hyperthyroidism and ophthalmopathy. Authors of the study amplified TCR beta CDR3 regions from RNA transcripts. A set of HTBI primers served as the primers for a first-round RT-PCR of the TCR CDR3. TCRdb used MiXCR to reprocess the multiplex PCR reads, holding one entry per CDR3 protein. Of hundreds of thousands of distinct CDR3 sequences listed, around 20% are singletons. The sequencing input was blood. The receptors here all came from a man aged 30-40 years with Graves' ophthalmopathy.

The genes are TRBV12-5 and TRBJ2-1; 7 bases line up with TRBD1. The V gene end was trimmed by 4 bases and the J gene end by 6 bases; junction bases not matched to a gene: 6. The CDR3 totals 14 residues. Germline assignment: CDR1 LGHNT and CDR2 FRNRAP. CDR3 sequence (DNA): TGTGCTAGTGGTTGGGGCCGGGACAGCAATGAGCAGTTCTTC. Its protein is CASGWGRDSNEQFF.

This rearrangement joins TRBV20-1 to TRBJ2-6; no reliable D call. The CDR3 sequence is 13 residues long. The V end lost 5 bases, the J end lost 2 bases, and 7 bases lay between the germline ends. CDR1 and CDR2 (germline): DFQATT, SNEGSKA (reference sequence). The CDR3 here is CSAVWAGANVLTF. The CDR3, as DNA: TGCAGTGCTGTGTGGGCTGGGGCCAACGTCCTGACTTTC.

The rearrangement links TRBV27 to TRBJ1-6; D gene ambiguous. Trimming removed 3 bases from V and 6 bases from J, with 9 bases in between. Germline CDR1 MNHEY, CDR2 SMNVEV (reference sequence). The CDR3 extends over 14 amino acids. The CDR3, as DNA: TGTGCCAGCAGTTTTGGGCAGTCTAATTCACCCCTCCACTTT. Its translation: CASSFGQSNSPLHF.

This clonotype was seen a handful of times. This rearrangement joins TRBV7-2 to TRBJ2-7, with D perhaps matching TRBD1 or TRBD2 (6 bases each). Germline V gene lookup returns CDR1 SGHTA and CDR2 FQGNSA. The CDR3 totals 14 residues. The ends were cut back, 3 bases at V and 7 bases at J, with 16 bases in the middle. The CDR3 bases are TGTGCCAGCAGCTTCAATAGGGGGGCGCGGGAGCAGTACTTC. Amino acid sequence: CASSFNRGAREQYF.

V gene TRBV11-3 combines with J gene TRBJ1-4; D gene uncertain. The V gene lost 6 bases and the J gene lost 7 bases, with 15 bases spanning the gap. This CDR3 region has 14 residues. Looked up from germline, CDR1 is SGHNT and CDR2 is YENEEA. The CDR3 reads CASSLRRLGEKLFF. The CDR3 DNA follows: TGTGCCAGCAGTTTGCGGCGGCTCGGTGAAAAACTGTTTTTT.

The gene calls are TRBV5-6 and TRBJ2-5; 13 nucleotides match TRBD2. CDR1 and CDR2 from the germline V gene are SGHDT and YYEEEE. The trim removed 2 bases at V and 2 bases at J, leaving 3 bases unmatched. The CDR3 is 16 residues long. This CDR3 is CASSLRTSGRQETQYF. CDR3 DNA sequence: TGTGCCAGCAGCTTACGGACTAGCGGGAGACAAGAGACCCAGTACTTC.

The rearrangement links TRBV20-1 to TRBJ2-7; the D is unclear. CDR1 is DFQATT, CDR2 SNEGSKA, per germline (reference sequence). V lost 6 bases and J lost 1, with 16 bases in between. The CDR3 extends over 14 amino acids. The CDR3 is CSATQRGDSYEQYF. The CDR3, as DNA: TGCAGTGCCACCCAACGTGGAGATTCCTACGAGCAGTACTTC.

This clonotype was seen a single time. CDR3 loop: CSARDFAGGPDTQYF. The CDR3 DNA reads TGCAGTGCTAGAGATTTCGCGGGGGGCCCAGATACGCAGTATTTT. The chain uses TRBV20-1 and TRBJ2-3, with TRBD2 identical over 8 bases. The V and J ends lost 0 bases and 4 bases, in that order; junction bases with no gene match: 6. Germline values: CDR1 DFQATT, CDR2 SNEGSKA (reference sequence). CDR3 size: 15 residues.